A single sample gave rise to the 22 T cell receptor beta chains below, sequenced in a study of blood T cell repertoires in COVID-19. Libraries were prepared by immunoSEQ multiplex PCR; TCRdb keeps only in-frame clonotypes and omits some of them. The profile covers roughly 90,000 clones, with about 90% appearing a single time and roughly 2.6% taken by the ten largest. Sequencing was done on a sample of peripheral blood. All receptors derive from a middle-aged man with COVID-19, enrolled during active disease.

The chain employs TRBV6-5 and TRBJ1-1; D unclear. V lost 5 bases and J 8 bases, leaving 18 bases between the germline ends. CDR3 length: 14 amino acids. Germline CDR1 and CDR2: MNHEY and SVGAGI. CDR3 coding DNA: TGTGCCAGCAGTCCACCGAGGATGGTAAAAGAAGCTTTCTTT. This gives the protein CASSPPRMVKEAFF.

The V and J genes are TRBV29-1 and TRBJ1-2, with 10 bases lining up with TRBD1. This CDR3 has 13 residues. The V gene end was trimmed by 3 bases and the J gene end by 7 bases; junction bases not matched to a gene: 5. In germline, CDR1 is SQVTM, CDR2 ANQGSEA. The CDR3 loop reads CSVDPGTGVGYTF. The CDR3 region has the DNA TGCAGCGTTGATCCCGGGACAGGGGTTGGCTACACCTTC. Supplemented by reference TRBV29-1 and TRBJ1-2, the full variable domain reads SAVISQKPSRDICQRGTSLTIQCQVDSQVTMMFWYRQQPGQSLTLIATANQGSEATYESGFVIDKFPISRPNLTFSTLTVSNMSPEDSSIYLCSVDPGTGVGYTFGSGTRLTVV.

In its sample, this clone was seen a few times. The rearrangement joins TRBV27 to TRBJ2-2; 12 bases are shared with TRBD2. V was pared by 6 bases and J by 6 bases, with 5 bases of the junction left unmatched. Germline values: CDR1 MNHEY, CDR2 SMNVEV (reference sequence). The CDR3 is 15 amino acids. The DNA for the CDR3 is TGTGCCAGCAGGACTAGCGGGGGTTACGCCGGGGAGCTGTTTTTT. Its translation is CASRTSGGYAGELFF.

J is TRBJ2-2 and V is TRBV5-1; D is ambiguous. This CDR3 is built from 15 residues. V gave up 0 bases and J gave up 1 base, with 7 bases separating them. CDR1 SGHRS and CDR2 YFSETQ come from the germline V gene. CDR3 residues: CASSLVAMNTGELFF. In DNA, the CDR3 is TGCGCCAGCAGCTTGGTTGCGATGAACACCGGGGAGCTGTTTTTT.

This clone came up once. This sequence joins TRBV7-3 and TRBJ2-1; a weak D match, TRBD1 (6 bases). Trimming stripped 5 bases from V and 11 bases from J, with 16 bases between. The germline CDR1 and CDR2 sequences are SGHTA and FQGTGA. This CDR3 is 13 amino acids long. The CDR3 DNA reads TGTGCCAGCAGCCCCGGACGGGACACGAAGCAGTTCTTC. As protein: CASSPGRDTKQFF.

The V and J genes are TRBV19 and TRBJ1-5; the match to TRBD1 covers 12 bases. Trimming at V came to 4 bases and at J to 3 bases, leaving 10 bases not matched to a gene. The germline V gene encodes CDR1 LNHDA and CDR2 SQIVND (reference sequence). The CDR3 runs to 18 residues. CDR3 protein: CASSSLGTGGDPNQPQHF. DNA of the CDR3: TGTGCCAGTAGTAGTCTGGGGACAGGGGGCGACCCCAATCAGCCCCAGCATTTT.

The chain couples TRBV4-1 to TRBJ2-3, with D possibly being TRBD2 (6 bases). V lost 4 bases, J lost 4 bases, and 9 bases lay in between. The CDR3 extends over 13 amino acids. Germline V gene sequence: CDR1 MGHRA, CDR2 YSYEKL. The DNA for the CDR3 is TGCGCCAGCAGCCCCAGGGAGGCAGATACGCAGTATTTT. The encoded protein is CASSPREADTQYF.

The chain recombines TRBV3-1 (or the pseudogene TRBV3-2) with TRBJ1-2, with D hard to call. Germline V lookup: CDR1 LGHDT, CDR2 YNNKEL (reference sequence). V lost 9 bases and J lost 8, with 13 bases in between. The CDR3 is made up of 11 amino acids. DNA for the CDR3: TGTGCCAGTTCGACTGTATGGGGCTACACCTTC. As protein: CASSTVWGYTF.

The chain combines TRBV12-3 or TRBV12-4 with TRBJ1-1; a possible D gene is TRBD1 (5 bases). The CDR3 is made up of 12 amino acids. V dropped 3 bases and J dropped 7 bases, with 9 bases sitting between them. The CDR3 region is CASSFGGIEAFF. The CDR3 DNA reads TGTGCCAGCAGTTTCGGGGGAATTGAAGCTTTCTTT.

The CDR3: CASSRTGVFTEAFF. The CDR3 DNA is TGTGCCAGCAGTAGGACAGGGGTCTTCACTGAAGCTTTCTTT. This chain uses TRBV6-2 or TRBV6-3 with TRBJ1-1; 9 bases line up with TRBD1. Unmatched junction bases numbered 5, after V lost 5 bases and J lost 4 bases. Germline CDR1 reads MNHEY; CDR2 reads SVGEGT. This CDR3 spans 14 amino acids.

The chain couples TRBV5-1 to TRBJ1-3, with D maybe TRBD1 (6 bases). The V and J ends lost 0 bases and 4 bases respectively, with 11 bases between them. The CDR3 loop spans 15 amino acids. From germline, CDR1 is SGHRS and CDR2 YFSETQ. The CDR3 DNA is TGCGCCAGCAGCTTGGTAGGCGGACAGGGAAACACCATATATTTT. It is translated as CASSLVGGQGNTIYF.

CDR3 sequence (DNA): TGTGCCAGCTCCGTCAGGGAGAACACTGAAGCTTTCTTT. Its protein is CASSVRENTEAFF. The V gene is TRBV18, the J gene TRBJ1-1, with D tentatively TRBD1 (5 bases). The CDR3 contains 13 residues. Between the trimmed V and J ends, which lost 6 bases and 1 base, there was a span of 9 bases. Germline V lookup: CDR1 KGHSH, CDR2 LQKENI.

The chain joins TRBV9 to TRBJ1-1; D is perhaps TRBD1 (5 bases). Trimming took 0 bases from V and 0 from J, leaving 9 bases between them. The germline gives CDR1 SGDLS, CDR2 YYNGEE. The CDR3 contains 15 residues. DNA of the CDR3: TGTGCCAGCAGCGTAGTGACAGACATGAACACTGAAGCTTTCTTT. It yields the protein CASSVVTDMNTEAFF.

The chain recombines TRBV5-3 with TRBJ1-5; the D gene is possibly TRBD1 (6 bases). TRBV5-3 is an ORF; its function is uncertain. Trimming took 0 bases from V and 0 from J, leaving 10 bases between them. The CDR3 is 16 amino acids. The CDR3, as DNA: TGTGCCAGAAGCTTGGGACAGGTCTTTAGCAATCAGCCCCAGCATTTT. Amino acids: CARSLGQVFSNQPQHF.

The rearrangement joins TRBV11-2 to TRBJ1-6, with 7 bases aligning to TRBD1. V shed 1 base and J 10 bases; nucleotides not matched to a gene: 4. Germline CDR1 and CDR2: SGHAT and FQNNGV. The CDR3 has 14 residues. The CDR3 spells CASSLGGGRSPLHF. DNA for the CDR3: TGTGCCAGCAGCTTAGGAGGGGGCAGGTCACCCCTCCACTTT. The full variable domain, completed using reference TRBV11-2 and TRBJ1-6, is EAGVAQSPRYKIIEKRQSVAFWCNPISGHATLYWYQQILGQGPKLLIQFQNNGVVDDSQLPKDRFSAERLKGVDSTLKIQPAKLEDSAVYLCASSLGGGRSPLHFGNGTRLTVT.

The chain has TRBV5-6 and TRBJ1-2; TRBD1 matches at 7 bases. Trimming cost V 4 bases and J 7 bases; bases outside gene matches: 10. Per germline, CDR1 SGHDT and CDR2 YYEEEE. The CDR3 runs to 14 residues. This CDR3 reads CASSPRGGFGGYTF. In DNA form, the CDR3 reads TGTGCCAGCAGCCCCAGAGGGGGCTTCGGTGGCTACACCTTC.

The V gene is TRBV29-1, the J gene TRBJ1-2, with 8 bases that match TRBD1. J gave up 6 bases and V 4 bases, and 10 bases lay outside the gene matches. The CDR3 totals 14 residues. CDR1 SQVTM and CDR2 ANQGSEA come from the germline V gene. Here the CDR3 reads CSVGGDRGLHGYTF. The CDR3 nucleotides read TGCAGCGTTGGGGGAGACAGGGGACTCCATGGCTACACCTTC.

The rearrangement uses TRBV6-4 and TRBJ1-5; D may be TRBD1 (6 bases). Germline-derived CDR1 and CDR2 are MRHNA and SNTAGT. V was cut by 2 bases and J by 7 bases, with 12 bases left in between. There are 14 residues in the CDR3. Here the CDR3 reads CASSDQGGRQPQHF. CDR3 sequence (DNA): TGTGCCAGCAGTGACCAAGGGGGAAGGCAGCCCCAGCATTTT.

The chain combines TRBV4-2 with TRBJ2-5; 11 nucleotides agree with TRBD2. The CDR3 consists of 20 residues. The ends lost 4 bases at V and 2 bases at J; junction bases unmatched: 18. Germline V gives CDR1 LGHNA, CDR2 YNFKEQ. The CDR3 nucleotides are TGTGCCAGCAGCCCTAGTGGAGTAGCGGGGGGGTTTATTAGACAAGAGACCCAGTACTTC. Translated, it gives CASSPSGVAGGFIRQETQYF.

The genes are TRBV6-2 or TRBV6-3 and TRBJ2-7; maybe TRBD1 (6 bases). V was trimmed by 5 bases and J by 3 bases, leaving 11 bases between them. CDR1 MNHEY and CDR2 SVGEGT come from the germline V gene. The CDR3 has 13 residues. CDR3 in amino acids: CASSGTLYYEQYF. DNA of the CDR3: TGTGCCAGCAGTGGGACACTTTACTACGAGCAGTACTTC.

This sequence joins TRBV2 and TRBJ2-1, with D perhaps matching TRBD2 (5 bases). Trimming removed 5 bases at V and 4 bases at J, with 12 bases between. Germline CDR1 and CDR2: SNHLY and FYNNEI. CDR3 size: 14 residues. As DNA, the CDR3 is TGTGCCAGCAGTCCCTGGAGGCGATACAATGAGCAGTTCTTC. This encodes CASSPWRRYNEQFF. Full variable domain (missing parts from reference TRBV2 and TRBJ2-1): EPEVTQTPSHQVTQMGQEVILRCVPISNHLYFYWYRQILGQKVEFLVSFYNNEISEKSEIFDDQFSVERPDGSNFTLKIRSTKLEDSAMYFCASSPWRRYNEQFFGPGTRLTVL.

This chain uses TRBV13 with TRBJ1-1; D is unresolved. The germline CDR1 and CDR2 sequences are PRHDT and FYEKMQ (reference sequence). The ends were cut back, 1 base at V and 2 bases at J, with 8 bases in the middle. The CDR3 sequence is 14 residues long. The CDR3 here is CASSLVQFNTEAFF. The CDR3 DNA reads TGTGCCAGCAGCTTAGTACAGTTCAACACTGAAGCTTTCTTT.